This T cell receptor (beta chain) is from a study of shared clonotypes between healthy human individuals. Study as a whole: A couple of female and a few male donors aged 18 to 49 were enrolled. Whole-study findings and limits: Generation probabilities were higher for clonotypes shared across all four sorted-subset donors than for unshared ones. Between a handful of donors, naive CD4 clonotypes were shared at a level of around 5.2%.

Libraries were prepared by immunoSEQ multiplex PCR; TCRdb keeps only in-frame clonotypes and omits some of them. The repertoire consists of some 2.3 million clones, with 93% occurring once and the leading ten covering 0.35% to 0.5%. Donors were Caucasian adults residing in Nashville, Tennessee, USA. As for this clone: As yet, its antigen is unknown.

Sequenced sample: naive CD4+ T cells from PBMCs. As to subset: CD45RA+ positively selected. The sequence came from a man between 18 and 29 years old in good health. Some clones in this sample may be carry-over from other donors' samples.

The CDR3, as DNA: TGTGCCAGCAGTTACACAGGGGGTCAGCCCCAGCATTTT. This sequence encodes CASSYTGGQPQHF. V is TRBV5-8 and J is TRBJ1-5, with 8 bases aligning to TRBD1. CDR3 length: 13 residues. Germline V CDR1 and CDR2: SGHTS, YDEGEE. The J segment lost 6 bases and the V segment lost 5 bases, leaving 4 bases of the junction unmatched.